These 29 T cell receptor beta chains came from one sample sequenced in a study of blood T cell repertoires in COVID-19. The method was immunoSEQ multiplex PCR; TCRdb's version includes in-frame clones alone and lacks a portion of them. The sample shows some 110,000 clones, approximately 74% of them seen only once. Sequences were obtained from peripheral blood. All receptors derive from a man older than 75 with COVID-19, enrolled during active disease.

This chain links TRBV5-1 with TRBJ2-1; the D gene is possibly TRBD2 (7 bases). Germline-derived CDR1 and CDR2 are SGHRS and YFSETQ. The CDR3 is 14 residues long. The V end was cut by 1 base, the J end by 7 bases, with 12 bases between. Here the CDR3 reads CASSLNGGQNEQFF. In DNA, the CDR3 is TGCGCCAGCAGCTTGAACGGGGGGCAGAATGAGCAGTTCTTC.

The chain links TRBV11-1 to TRBJ2-6; 7 bases align to TRBD1. This CDR3 is built from 15 residues. Germline CDR1 SGHAT, CDR2 FQDESV (reference sequence). After removal of 5 bases from V and 0 bases from J, the junction contained 1 base not matched to a gene. CDR3 DNA sequence: TGTGCCAGCAGCACAGGGGTCTCTGGGGCCAACGTCCTGACTTTC. This encodes CASSTGVSGANVLTF.

The CDR3 spells CASSPSGGLAYEQYF. In DNA, the CDR3 is TGTGCCAGCAGCCCCTCAGGGGGACTAGCTTACGAGCAGTACTTC. This sequence joins TRBV3-1 (or the pseudogene TRBV3-2) and TRBJ2-7, with TRBD2 matching 9 bases. Per germline, CDR1 LGHDT and CDR2 YNNKEL (reference sequence). This CDR3 is 15 amino acids long. Trimming cost V 4 bases and J 4 bases; bases outside gene matches: 8.

In DNA form, the CDR3 reads TGTGCCAGCAGCTTGGGGACAGGGTTCTCCTACGAGCAGTACTTC. Protein product: CASSLGTGFSYEQYF. The chain employs TRBV7-9 and TRBJ2-7, with TRBD1 matching 9 bases. CDR3 size: 15 residues. The germline gives CDR1 SEHNR, CDR2 FQNEAQ (reference sequence). The J segment lost 0 bases and the V segment lost 3 bases, leaving 3 bases of the junction unmatched. The full variable domain, with the rest looked up from reference TRBV7-9 and TRBJ2-7, is DTGVSQNPRHKITKRGQNVTFRCDPISEHNRLYWYRQTLGQGPEFLTYFQNEAQLEKSRLLSDRFSAERPKGSFSTLEIQRTEQGDSAMYLCASSLGTGFSYEQYFGPGTRLTVT.

The CDR3 DNA is TGTGCCAGCAGCTTAGGAAGGACAGCTAGCACAGATACGCAGTATTTT. This encodes CASSLGRTASTDTQYF. The genes are TRBV11-2 and TRBJ2-3, with TRBD1 as a possible D gene (6 bases). The V gene's germline CDR1 is SGHAT and CDR2 FQNNGV. The CDR3 spans 16 residues. Trimming took off 1 base at V and 0 bases at J, with 11 bases between the two ends.

This chain connects TRBV9 to TRBJ2-1, with D maybe TRBD2 (5 bases). CDR1 SGDLS and CDR2 YYNGEE come from the germline V gene. This CDR3 contains 17 residues. V was shortened by 2 bases and J by 5 bases, with 20 bases between the two germline ends. CDR3 nucleotides: TGTGCCAGCAGCGTCAGGCCAAGGACTTTCGGAGACAATGAGCAGTTCTTC. Encoded protein: CASSVRPRTFGDNEQFF.

This clone was detected a few times. The genes are TRBV2 and TRBJ2-3, with 10 bases matching TRBD1. Germline-derived CDR1 and CDR2 are SNHLY and FYNNEI. J was trimmed by 4 bases and V by 7 bases; bases with no gene match: 2. The CDR3 runs 13 residues. In DNA, the CDR3 is TGTGCCAGCACCGGGACAGGGGCAGATACGCAGTATTTT. Its protein product is CASTGTGADTQYF.

The chain employs TRBV11-2 and TRBJ2-7, with D unclear. V lost 3 bases to trimming and J lost 6 bases, with 12 bases between them. From germline, CDR1 is SGHAT and CDR2 FQNNGV. This CDR3 is 13 amino acids long. CDR3 nucleotide sequence: TGTGCCAGCAGCTTGCTCAGTCAGCGCGAGCAGTACTTC. It specifies CASSLLSQREQYF.

This clone turned up a few times. The chain joins TRBV7-2 to TRBJ2-2, with 12 bases identical to TRBD1. Germline V gene data show CDR1 as SGHTA and CDR2 as FQGNSA. V was clipped by 7 bases and J by 4 bases; unmatched bases: 7. The CDR3 contains 16 residues. CDR3 bases: TGTGCCAGCACGGGGACAGGGGGCGGGAGCACCGGGGAGCTGTTTTTT. Translated, it gives CASTGTGGGSTGELFF. Full variable domain (remainder filled in from reference TRBV7-2 and TRBJ2-2): GAGVSQSPSNKVTEKGKDVELRCDPISGHTALYWYRQSLGQGLEFLIYFQGNSAPDKSGLPSDRFSAERTGGSVSTLTIQRTQQEDSAVYLCASTGTGGGSTGELFFGEGSRLTVL.

This clone was seen a few times. The CDR3 nucleotides read TGTGCCAGCAGCACCCGACAGAATTCACCCCTCCACTTT. Its protein is CASSTRQNSPLHF. This chain connects TRBV7-3 to TRBJ1-6; tentatively, D is TRBD1 (5 bases). The CDR3 has 13 residues. Trimming stripped 5 bases from V and 7 bases from J, with 9 bases between. CDR1 is SGHTA, CDR2 FQGTGA, per germline.

V and J are TRBV7-2 and TRBJ2-3, with TRBD2 matching over 9 bases. This CDR3 contains 17 residues. Germline CDR1 and CDR2: SGHTA and FQGNSA. Unmatched junction bases numbered 6, after V lost 2 bases and J lost 0 bases. In DNA, the CDR3 is TGTGCCAGCAGCTTACGCCTAGCGGGATCTAGCACAGATACGCAGTATTTT. This encodes CASSLRLAGSSTDTQYF.

This chain uses TRBV19 with TRBJ2-7, with a possible D match to TRBD1 (5 bases). The CDR3 extends over 13 amino acids. The V gene's germline CDR1 is LNHDA and CDR2 SQIVND (reference sequence). V was shortened by 6 bases and J by 3 bases, with 12 bases between the two germline ends. The CDR3 region is CASSPQGSYEQYF. The CDR3 nucleotides are TGTGCCAGTAGCCCGCAGGGCAGCTACGAGCAGTACTTC.

Sample share makes this clone medium-sized. The rearrangement joins TRBV25-1 to TRBJ2-5, with D maybe TRBD2 (6 bases). V was clipped by 8 bases and J by 5 bases, with 12 bases between them. There are 12 residues in the CDR3. Germline V gives CDR1 MGHDK, CDR2 SYGVNS. The CDR3 nucleotides are TGTGCCAGCGACCATGGGGGGGAGACCCAGTACTTC. It specifies CASDHGGETQYF.

The CDR3 loop is CSASWGVNYGYTF. In DNA form, the CDR3 reads TGCAGTGCTAGTTGGGGAGTTAACTATGGCTACACCTTC. V gene TRBV20-1 combines with J gene TRBJ1-2; D remains unclear. The CDR3 has 13 residues. CDR1 DFQATT and CDR2 SNEGSKA come from the germline V gene (reference sequence). The V end was cut by 3 bases, the J end by 1 base, with 9 bases between.

This chain joins TRBV18 and TRBJ2-5; TRBD2 matches at 10 bases. Germline V gives CDR1 KGHSH, CDR2 LQKENI. The ends lost 3 bases at V and 2 bases at J; junction bases unmatched: 6. CDR3 length: 16 residues. The CDR3 bases are TGTGCCAGCTCACCGGCTAGCGGGAGCTATCAAGAGACCCAGTACTTC. It translates to CASSPASGSYQETQYF. Complete variable domain (other parts from reference TRBV18 and TRBJ2-5): NAGVMQNPRHLVRRRGQEARLRCSPMKGHSHVYWYRQLPEEGLKFMVYLQKENIIDESGMPKERFSAEFPKEGPSILRIQQVVRGDSAAYFCASSPASGSYQETQYFGPGTRLLVL.

The chain recombines TRBV7-2 with TRBJ2-1; weak D call: TRBD2 (7 bases). This CDR3 is 14 amino acids long. Trimming removed 3 bases at V and 7 bases at J, with 13 bases between. Germline V gene lookup returns CDR1 SGHTA and CDR2 FQGNSA. This CDR3 reads CASSFTRGGNEQFF. The CDR3 bases are TGTGCCAGCAGCTTTACTAGGGGGGGGAATGAGCAGTTCTTC.

The chain recombines TRBV11-2 with TRBJ2-4; D is possibly TRBD1 (6 bases). The CDR3 contains 16 residues. Deletions cut 2 bases from V and 9 bases from J, with 20 bases between. Germline V gives CDR1 SGHAT, CDR2 FQNNGV. In DNA form, the CDR3 reads TGTGCCAGCAGCTTATATGACCCCTTCACAGGGATCATTCAGTACTTC. As protein: CASSLYDPFTGIIQYF. Combining the CDR3 with reference TRBV11-2 and TRBJ2-4 gives the whole variable domain EAGVAQSPRYKIIEKRQSVAFWCNPISGHATLYWYQQILGQGPKLLIQFQNNGVVDDSQLPKDRFSAERLKGVDSTLKIQPAKLEDSAVYLCASSLYDPFTGIIQYFGAGTRLSVL.

CDR3 residues: CASTTTSGSREQYF. In nucleotides, the CDR3 is TGCGCCAGCACTACGACTAGCGGGAGTCGAGAGCAGTACTTC. J is TRBJ2-7 and V is TRBV5-1; TRBD2 aligns across 12 bases. Germline trimming cut 6 bases from V and 7 bases from J; bases unmatched to any gene: 8. Germline CDR1 is SGHRS and CDR2 is YFSETQ. This CDR3 region has 14 residues. Combining the CDR3 with reference TRBV5-1 and TRBJ2-7 gives the whole variable domain KAGVTQTPRYLIKTRGQQVTLSCSPISGHRSVSWYQQTPGQGLQFLFEYFSETQRNKGNFPGRFSGRQFSNSRSEMNVSTLELGDSALYLCASTTTSGSREQYFGPGTRLTVT.

This chain connects TRBV30 to TRBJ1-5, with D perhaps matching TRBD1 (5 bases). V shed 0 bases and J shed 7 bases, with 13 bases lying between them. CDR1 GTSNPN and CDR2 SVGIG come from the germline V gene (reference sequence). The CDR3 runs to 14 residues. The CDR3 protein is CAWSVGARAQPQHF. The DNA for the CDR3 is TGTGCCTGGAGTGTAGGGGCGCGAGCCCAGCCCCAGCATTTT.

This clone has just a few counts. V usage is TRBV28 and J usage is TRBJ1-2; D unclear. There are 13 residues in the CDR3. Trimming removed 8 bases from V and 0 bases from J, with 10 bases in between. Germline loops: CDR1 MDHEN, CDR2 SYDVKM. The DNA for the CDR3 is TGTGCCAGCTTCGGGAAGGCTAACTATGGCTACACCTTC. Its protein product is CASFGKANYGYTF.

This clone was observed a handful of times. The chain links TRBV20-1 to TRBJ2-7; D is unresolved. This CDR3 spans 10 amino acids. The germline V gene has CDR1 DFQATT and CDR2 SNEGSKA (reference sequence). The V gene lost 6 bases and the J gene lost 0 bases, with 3 bases spanning the gap. CDR3 bases: TGCAGTGCCTACTCCTACGAGCAGTACTTC. Amino acid sequence: CSAYSYEQYF.

The sample holds a few counts of this clone. V usage is TRBV3-1 (or the pseudogene TRBV3-2) and J usage is TRBJ2-6, with a weak D call TRBD2 (6 bases). CDR1 and CDR2 (germline): LGHDT, YNNKEL (reference sequence). Trimming cost V 5 bases and J 2 bases, with 22 bases left between them. The CDR3 covers 19 residues. The CDR3 nucleotides read TGTGCCAGCAGCAGAAGACTTCGGGACTCAGTTGCTGGGGCCAACGTCCTGACTTTC. Encoded protein: CASSRRLRDSVAGANVLTF.

The CDR3 DNA follows: TGTGCCAGCAGCGCCTACGGGGAAAGTGGCTACACCTTC. Amino acids: CASSAYGESGYTF. The chain uses TRBV9 and TRBJ1-2; D is ambiguous. V lost 3 bases and J lost 7, with 13 bases in between. Germline V CDR1 and CDR2: SGDLS, YYNGEE. This CDR3 contains 13 residues.

The chain is built from TRBV5-1 and TRBJ2-1; 7 positions match TRBD2. The J segment lost 9 bases and the V segment lost 0 bases, leaving 9 bases of the junction unmatched. This CDR3 has 15 residues. CDR1 and CDR2 (germline): SGHRS, YFSETQ. As DNA, the CDR3 is TGCGCCAGCAGCTTGGGTGGGAGGGCCGCCGGTGAGCAGTTCTTC. Its protein product is CASSLGGRAAGEQFF. The full variable domain, with the rest looked up from reference TRBV5-1 and TRBJ2-1, is KAGVTQTPRYLIKTRGQQVTLSCSPISGHRSVSWYQQTPGQGLQFLFEYFSETQRNKGNFPGRFSGRQFSNSRSEMNVSTLELGDSALYLCASSLGGRAAGEQFFGPGTRLTVL.

V gene TRBV18 combines with J gene TRBJ2-7; 8 bases line up with TRBD2. Germline CDR1 and CDR2: KGHSH and LQKENI. The CDR3 sequence is 15 residues long. V lost 3 bases and J lost 2; bases outside the gene matches: 6. The CDR3 reads CASSPSAGETYEQYF. Written as DNA, the CDR3 is TGTGCCAGCTCACCGTCAGCGGGAGAGACCTACGAGCAGTACTTC.

The chain links TRBV29-1 to TRBJ2-3; 13 bases fit TRBD2. Trimming cost V 6 bases and J 1 base; bases outside gene matches: 4. The CDR3 is made up of 15 amino acids. Germline V gives CDR1 SQVTM, CDR2 ANQGSEA. The CDR3 DNA sequence: TGCAGCGTGGCCGGGACTAGCGGGGGCACAGATACGCAGTATTTT. Its translation is CSVAGTSGGTDTQYF.

Comments on this clone: Its ends do not fully match the called genes, so a read error is possible. V gene TRBV7-7 combines with J gene TRBJ1-1; D is possibly TRBD1 (6 bases). Germline V lookup: CDR1 SSHAT, CDR2 FNYEAQ (reference sequence). This CDR3 region has 15 residues. CDR3 in DNA: TGTGCTAGCAGCCCCCTGGACAGCCCGAACACTGAAGCTTTCTTT. It is translated as CASSPLDSPNTEAFF.

J is TRBJ2-1 and V is TRBV7-2; 9 bases fit TRBD2. This CDR3 spans 16 amino acids. From germline, CDR1 is SGHTA and CDR2 FQGNSA. V shed 5 bases, J shed 3 bases, and the junction held 8 bases outside the gene matches. The DNA for the CDR3 is TGTGCCAGCAGCCCCAGCGGGGGGAGGTACTACAATGAGCAGTTCTTC. Protein: CASSPSGGRYYNEQFF.

The rearrangement joins TRBV4-2 to TRBJ1-3; the match to TRBD1 covers 8 bases. Germline CDR1 reads LGHNA; CDR2 reads YNFKEQ. This CDR3 comprises 14 residues. Losses at the gene ends were 4 bases for V and 11 bases for J; bases not matched to a gene: 10. The CDR3 reads CASSRGVQGEPIYF. The CDR3 nucleotides read TGTGCCAGCAGCCGTGGGGTACAGGGGGAGCCCATATATTTT.